A selection of T cell receptor beta chains follows, all from one sample in a study of T cells in Graves' hyperthyroidism and ophthalmopathy. TCRdb reanalysed the multiplex PCR reads using MiXCR and keeps one entry per CDR3 protein. The repertoire includes 450,000 to 650,000 distinct CDR3 sequences, roughly 15% of them detected once, and about 16% sits in the top ten. The sample consisted of blood. Every receptor here comes from a woman aged 18 to 35 with Graves' ophthalmopathy. CDR3s include the opening cysteine and the closing phenylalanine or tryptophan. A D gene is named only where the DNA matches it firmly. A clone size is listed for some rows: how often the clone was seen (once, few, many), or a class if it is expanded.

>TRBV14|TRBJ1-1|.|.|14
CASRGDGEGAEAFF
TGTGCCAGCCGGGGGGATGGGGAAGGCGCTGAAGCTTTCTTT
>TRBV19|TRBJ1-1|.|many|14
CASSIYRSNTEAFF
TGTGCCAGTAGTATATACAGGTCGAACACTGAAGCTTTCTTT
>TRBV11-2|TRBJ2-1|TRBD2|.|16
CASSQLAGGLVGEQFF
TGTGCCAGCAGTCAACTAGCGGGAGGGTTGGTGGGTGAGCAGTTCTTC
>TRBV27|TRBJ2-1|TRBD2|many|16
CASSFLAGGGYNEQFF
TGTGCCAGCAGTTTTTTAGCGGGAGGGGGGTACAATGAGCAGTTCTTC
>TRBV30|TRBJ2-4|.|many|10
CATGAPIQYF
TGTGCAACGGGGGCGCCCATTCAGTACTTC
>TRBV2|TRBJ2-2|TRBD1|.|15
CASSRDRGAGGELFF
TGTGCCAGCAGCAGGGACAGGGGCGCGGGCGGGGAGCTGTTTTTT
>TRBV28|TRBJ1-5|.|.|16
CASTPEGPGGNQPQHF
TGTGCCAGCACTCCGGAGGGGCCCGGGGGCAATCAGCCCCAGCATTTT
>TRBV28|TRBJ2-1|.|many|15
CASSSPVSSYNEQFF
TGTGCCAGCAGTTCACCGGTCAGCTCCTACAATGAGCAGTTCTTC
>TRBV5-1|TRBJ2-2|TRBD1|many|15
CASSLEQGAAGELFF
TGCGCCAGCAGCTTGGAACAGGGGGCCGCCGGGGAGCTGTTTTTT
>TRBV16|TRBJ1-2|TRBD1|.|15
CASSPGQGTAYGYTF
TGTGCCAGCAGCCCGGGACAGGGAACAGCCTATGGCTACACCTTC
>TRBV20-1|TRBJ1-4|TRBD1|.|14
CSARRDRGLEKLFF
TGCAGTGCTAGAAGGGACAGGGGGCTTGAAAAACTGTTTTTT
>TRBV5-4|TRBJ2-3|TRBD1|.|15
CASSLHRGGTDTQYF
TGTGCCAGCAGCTTGCACAGGGGGGGCACAGATACGCAGTATTTT
>TRBV5-4|TRBJ2-6|.|.|16
CASSLRGNAGANVLTF
TGTGCCAGCAGCTTGAGGGGGAACGCTGGGGCCAACGTCCTGACTTTC
>TRBV18|TRBJ2-4|TRBD2|many|19
CASSPKASGGNSAKNIQYF
TGTGCCAGCTCACCAAAGGCCAGCGGGGGGAACTCAGCCAAAAACATTCAGTACTTC
>TRBV12-3/TRBV12-4|TRBJ1-2|.|many|14
CASKSGREGYGYTF
TGTGCCAGCAAGTCGGGCAGGGAAGGCTATGGCTACACCTTC
>TRBV19|TRBJ2-7|TRBD1|.|14
CASNPGQGMVEQYF
TGTGCCAGTAACCCGGGACAGGGAATGGTCGAGCAGTACTTC
>TRBV7-9|TRBJ2-5|TRBD1|.|14
CASSSGQGDETQYF
TGTGCCAGCAGCTCGGGACAGGGGGACGAGACCCAGTACTTC
>TRBV6-1|TRBJ2-2|.|.|14
CASSDSGGVGELFF
TGTGCCAGCAGTGACTCTGGAGGGGTCGGGGAGCTGTTTTTT
>TRBV12-3/TRBV12-4|TRBJ2-1|TRBD2|many|15
CASSLNLAGVAAQFF
TGTGCCAGCAGTTTAAATCTAGCGGGAGTCGCGGCGCAGTTCTTC
>TRBV27|TRBJ1-5|.|few|15
CASSLTGGRAQPQHF
TGTGCCAGCAGTTTAACGGGCGGCAGGGCTCAGCCCCAGCATTTT
>TRBV5-1|TRBJ1-2|.|.|12
CASRGEDHGYTF
TGCGCCAGCCGGGGGGAGGACCATGGCTACACCTTC
>TRBV7-7|TRBJ2-7|.|.|13
CASSLQTGSEQYF
TGTGCTAGCAGCTTACAGACGGGGTCCGAGCAGTACTTC
>TRBV5-1|TRBJ2-7|TRBD1|.|16
CASSSGTGLFSYEQYF
TGCGCCAGCAGCTCAGGGACAGGGCTGTTCTCCTACGAGCAGTACTTC
>TRBV6-1|TRBJ1-4|TRBD1|.|15
CASSEAGQGYEKLFF
TGTGCCAGCAGTGAAGCAGGACAGGGTTATGAAAAACTGTTTTTT
>TRBV7-2|TRBJ2-4|TRBD1|.|14
CASIPGTGGNIQYF
TGTGCCAGCATCCCAGGGACAGGGGGTAACATTCAGTACTTC
>TRBV9|TRBJ2-7|.|many|14
CASSAGGRSYEQYF
TGTGCCAGCAGCGCTGGAGGGAGATCCTACGAGCAGTACTTC
>TRBV5-6|TRBJ2-1|TRBD1|many|18
CASSLVVRTGSSYNEQFF
TGTGCCAGCAGCTTGGTTGTTAGGACAGGGAGCTCCTACAATGAGCAGTTCTTC
>TRBV4-1|TRBJ2-1|TRBD1|.|15
CASKLGDRGQNEQFF
TGCGCCAGCAAACTGGGGGACAGGGGGCAAAATGAGCAGTTCTTC
>TRBV5-5|TRBJ2-1|.|many|15
CASLDLTHSYNEQFF
TGTGCCAGCCTCGACCTAACCCACTCCTACAATGAGCAGTTCTTC
>TRBV12-3/TRBV12-4|TRBJ2-7|TRBD1|many|15
CASSPQRTGGAEQYF
TGTGCCAGCAGTCCTCAAAGGACAGGGGGTGCCGAGCAGTACTTC
>TRBV4-3|TRBJ1-1|.|few|14
CASSQSYREAEAFF
TGCGCCAGCAGCCAAAGTTACAGGGAAGCTGAAGCTTTCTTT
>TRBV27|TRBJ2-7|TRBD2|many|19
CASSFIGGTSGGLPYEQYF
TGTGCCAGCAGTTTCATAGGTGGGACTAGCGGGGGCCTGCCCTACGAGCAGTACTTC
>TRBV27|TRBJ1-1|TRBD1|many|13
CASSPDRGAEAFF
TGTGCCAGCAGTCCGGACAGGGGTGCTGAAGCTTTCTTT
>TRBV4-3|TRBJ2-1|TRBD2|.|18
CASSQYLAGGPSYNEQFF
TGCGCCAGCAGCCAATATTTAGCGGGAGGGCCGTCCTACAATGAGCAGTTCTTC
>TRBV20-1|TRBJ1-2|TRBD1|.|15
CSAREPTGAGYGYTF
TGCAGTGCTAGAGAGCCGACAGGGGCCGGCTATGGCTACACCTTC
>TRBV6-1|TRBJ2-1|.|few|16
CASSLSGRSSYNEQFF
TGTGCCAGCAGTTTATCAGGGCGGAGCTCCTACAATGAGCAGTTCTTC
>TRBV20-1|TRBJ2-7|.|many|16
CSARVFGLHSSYEQYF
TGCAGTGCTAGAGTGTTCGGCTTGCATAGCTCCTACGAGCAGTACTTC
>TRBV19|TRBJ2-5|TRBD1|.|18
CASSPRDRGARRGETQYF
TGTGCCAGTAGTCCCCGGGACAGGGGAGCACGAAGGGGGGAGACCCAGTACTTC
>TRBV20-1|TRBJ2-3|TRBD1|many|13
CSADGQGTDTQYF
TGCAGTGCCGACGGACAGGGCACAGATACGCAGTATTTT
>TRBV19|TRBJ2-7|TRBD2|.|14
CASSKLAGVNEQYF
TGTGCCAGTAGTAAACTAGCGGGAGTCAACGAGCAGTACTTC
>TRBV10-2|TRBJ2-1|.|.|15
CASSELGQSNNEQFF
TGCGCCAGCAGTGAGTTGGGCCAGTCTAACAATGAGCAGTTCTTC
>TRBV13|TRBJ1-2|TRBD1|many|16
CASSFIRQGSYYGYTF
TGTGCCAGCAGCTTTATCCGACAGGGATCGTACTATGGCTACACCTTC
>TRBV7-2|TRBJ2-5|.|many|14
CASTPTGLQETQYF
TGTGCCAGCACCCCGACAGGCCTTCAAGAGACCCAGTACTTC
>TRBV18|TRBJ1-1|.|many|11
CASSGDTEAFF
TGTGCCAGCTCAGGGGACACTGAAGCTTTCTTT
>TRBV30|TRBJ1-1|.|many|13
CAWREQANTEAFF
TGTGCCTGGAGAGAACAGGCGAACACTGAAGCTTTCTTT
>TRBV5-1|TRBJ2-7|TRBD1|many|15
CASSPDSQGYREQYF
TGCGCCAGCAGCCCCGATTCACAGGGGTATCGCGAGCAGTACTTC
>TRBV20-1|TRBJ2-3|TRBD2|many|14
CSATLAGGTDTQYF
TGCAGTGCTACTTTAGCGGGAGGCACAGATACGCAGTATTTT
>TRBV28|TRBJ2-5|.|.|17
CASSLLSAGEVEETQYF
TGTGCCAGCAGTTTATTGTCGGCAGGGGAAGTCGAAGAGACCCAGTACTTC
>TRBV3-1|TRBJ2-6|.|.|17
CASSSGTATSGANVLTF
TGTGCCAGCAGCTCCGGGACTGCGACCTCTGGGGCCAACGTCCTGACTTTC
>TRBV12-3/TRBV12-4|TRBJ2-1|TRBD1|many|15
CASNWDRGTYNEQFF
TGTGCCAGCAATTGGGACAGGGGCACCTACAATGAGCAGTTCTTC
>TRBV6-1|TRBJ2-7|.|many|15
CVVARRGDYDYEQYF
TGTGTCGTCGCCCGCAGGGGTGATTACGACTACGAGCAGTACTTC
>TRBV9|TRBJ2-1|.|.|12
CASSGGDNEQFF
TGTGCCAGCAGCGGTGGCGACAATGAGCAGTTCTTC
>TRBV6-1|TRBJ2-3|TRBD1|many|14
CASMLMDRADTQYF
TGTGCCAGCATGCTGATGGACAGGGCAGATACGCAGTATTTT
>TRBV4-1|TRBJ1-1|.|.|13
CASSQDGGTEAFF
TGCGCCAGCAGCCAAGACGGGGGGACTGAAGCTTTCTTT
>TRBV5-1|TRBJ1-1|.|many|13
CASTLGMNTEAFF
TGCGCCAGCACCCTGGGCATGAACACTGAAGCTTTCTTT
>TRBV5-6|TRBJ1-6|.|.|15
CASSSRQGVNSPLHF
TGTGCCAGCAGCTCCAGGCAGGGAGTAAATTCACCCCTCCACTTT
>TRBV7-2|TRBJ1-1|.|many|13
CASSSKRGTEAFF
TGTGCCAGCAGCTCGAAGAGGGGCACTGAAGCTTTCTTT
>TRBV7-8|TRBJ2-1|.|many|14
CASSLRETGNEQFF
TGTGCCAGCAGCTTACGGGAAACGGGCAATGAGCAGTTCTTC
>TRBV28|TRBJ2-7|.|.|15
CASGLSGRVYYEQYF
TGTGCCAGCGGCCTATCAGGACGGGTATACTACGAGCAGTACTTC